Sequencing of this T cell receptor beta chain was carried out in a study of blood T cell repertoires in COVID-19. The CDR3 loop spans 15 amino acids. Trimming stripped 6 bases from V and 8 bases from J, with 22 bases between. Germline lookup yields CDR1 MNHEY and CDR2 SMNVEV (reference sequence). Sequenced by immunoSEQ multiplex PCR; TCRdb stores in-frame clones only, minus some. The profile shows some 32,000 clones, approximately 86% of them singletons. V usage is TRBV27 and J usage is TRBJ2-5, with a weak D call TRBD1 (6 bases). The receptor comes from a human donor in a cohort sampled during active COVID-19. The sample was peripheral blood. The CDR3 loop reads CASRGPGTPWETQYF. Here the CDR3 DNA reads TGTGCCAGCAGGGGACCTGGGACACCATGGGAAACCCAGTACTTC.